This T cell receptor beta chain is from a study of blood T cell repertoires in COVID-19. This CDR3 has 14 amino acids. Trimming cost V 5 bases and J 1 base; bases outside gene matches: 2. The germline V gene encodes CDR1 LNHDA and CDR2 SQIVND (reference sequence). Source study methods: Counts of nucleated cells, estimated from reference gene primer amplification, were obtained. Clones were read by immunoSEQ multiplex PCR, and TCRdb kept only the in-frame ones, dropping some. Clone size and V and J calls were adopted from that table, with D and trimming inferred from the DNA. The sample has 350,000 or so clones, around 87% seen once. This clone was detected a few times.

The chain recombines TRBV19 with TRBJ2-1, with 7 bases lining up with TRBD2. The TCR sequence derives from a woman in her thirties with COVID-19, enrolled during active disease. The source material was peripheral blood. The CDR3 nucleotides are TGTGCCAGTAGTTCTAGCGGATCCTACAATGAGCAGTTCTTC. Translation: CASSSSGSYNEQFF.